This passage covers 18 T cell receptor beta chains from one sample sequenced in a study of blood T cell repertoires in COVID-19. Method: immunoSEQ multiplex PCR; TCRdb's copy keeps in-frame clones and lacks some. The data contain under 250,000 clones, over 80% of them singletons. Sequenced input: PBMCs or T cells enriched from blood (not recorded which). These receptors were collected from a young woman with acute COVID-19.

This chain uses TRBV20-1 with TRBJ1-4; D remains ambiguous. Germline V gene lookup returns CDR1 DFQATT and CDR2 SNEGSKA (reference sequence). V lost 2 bases, J lost 4 bases, and 2 bases lay in between. The CDR3 covers 11 residues. This chain's CDR3 is CSARLNEKLFF. DNA for the CDR3: TGCAGTGCTAGACTTAATGAAAAACTGTTTTTT.

This chain connects TRBV19 to TRBJ1-1, with 8 bases identical to TRBD1. Germline lookup yields CDR1 LNHDA and CDR2 SQIVND (reference sequence). J lost 1 base, V lost 4 bases, and 8 bases had no gene match. The CDR3 has 16 amino acids. CDR3: CASSTGTGYPNTEAFF. DNA for the CDR3: TGTGCCAGTAGTACGGGGACAGGCTACCCGAACACTGAAGCTTTCTTT.

The chain couples TRBV18 to TRBJ1-4; 7 nucleotides line up with TRBD1. The germline V gene encodes CDR1 KGHSH and CDR2 LQKENI. The V gene end was trimmed by 5 bases and the J gene end by 5 bases; junction bases not matched to a gene: 5. The CDR3 runs to 14 residues. CDR3 in amino acids: CASSEDRLNEKLFF. DNA for the CDR3: TGTGCCAGCTCAGAGGACAGGCTCAATGAAAAACTGTTTTTT.

The rearrangement uses TRBV7-9 and TRBJ2-7; 7 bases match TRBD1. Per the germline V gene, CDR1 is SEHNR and CDR2 is FQNEAQ (reference sequence). The CDR3 runs 12 residues. For the CDR3, the DNA is TGTGCCAGCAGCTTAGCGATGGGACAGCCTTCGGTC. It encodes CASSLAMGQPSV.

This clone has just one count. V is TRBV18 and J is TRBJ2-7, with D possibly being TRBD1 (6 bases). CDR3 length: 13 residues. CDR1 is KGHSH, CDR2 LQKENI, per germline. V lost 5 bases and J 6 bases, leaving 14 bases between the germline ends. The CDR3 DNA reads TGTGCCAGCTCATTCGCAGGGGAAGGCGAGCAGTACTTC. Its translation is CASSFAGEGEQYF.

This chain joins TRBV28 and TRBJ2-7, with TRBD1 matching over 9 bases. The J segment lost 2 bases and the V segment lost 3 bases, leaving 2 bases of the junction unmatched. Germline V gene data show CDR1 as MDHEN and CDR2 as SYDVKM. This CDR3 contains 14 residues. CDR3 nucleotide sequence: TGTGCCAGCAGTTTGGGGGACAGGGCCTACGAGCAGTACTTC. Translated, it gives CASSLGDRAYEQYF.

The J gene is TRBJ2-2, the V gene TRBV29-1; 11 bases line up with TRBD2. Per the germline V gene, CDR1 is SQVTM and CDR2 is ANQGSEA. J gave up 3 bases and V 4 bases, and 7 bases lay outside the gene matches. This CDR3 region has 16 residues. The CDR3 nucleotides read TGCAGCGTTGTCACTAGCGGGGGAATGGACACCGGGGAGCTGTTTTTT. This sequence encodes CSVVTSGGMDTGELFF.

This chain links TRBV6-4 with TRBJ1-2; TRBD1 is a possible D gene (5 bases). The CDR3 extends over 13 amino acids. Germline V gene lookup returns CDR1 MRHNA and CDR2 SNTAGT. With 6 bases removed from V and 4 bases from J, the gap between germline ends came to 12 bases. CDR3 DNA: TGTGCCAGCAGACCTCAGGGTGGCTATGGCTACACCTTC. This sequence encodes CASRPQGGYGYTF.

The chain combines TRBV7-6 with TRBJ2-2; no firm D call. The germline V and J ends were trimmed by 3 bases and 1 base, with 6 bases remaining between them. This CDR3 contains 14 residues. Germline assignment: CDR1 SGHVS and CDR2 FNYEAQ. CDR3 in DNA: TGTGCCAGCAGCTTCGTACAGAACACCGGGGAGCTGTTTTTT. Its translation is CASSFVQNTGELFF. The variable domain in full, with the rest retrieved from reference TRBV7-6 and TRBJ2-2, is GAGVSQSPRYKVTKRGQDVALRCDPISGHVSLYWYRQALGQGPEFLTYFNYEAQQDKSGLPNDRFSAERPEGSISTLTIQRTEQRDSAMYRCASSFVQNTGELFFGEGSRLTVL.

The chain carries TRBV28 and TRBJ1-5, with D possibly matching TRBD1 (6 bases). CDR3 length equals 15 residues. The germline V gene has CDR1 MDHEN and CDR2 SYDVKM. Trimming stripped 4 bases from V and 7 bases from J, with 17 bases between. CDR3 coding DNA: TGTGCCAGCAGTTCTGCTTCAGGGGTCGAGCAGCCCCAGCATTTT. Translation gives CASSSASGVEQPQHF.

This clone came up a few times. The V gene is TRBV21-1, the J gene TRBJ2-7; TRBD1 is the table's D call and was not checked against the DNA. TRBV21-1 is noted as a pseudogene. CDR3 length: 19 amino acids. The CDR3 loop is CASSVLGGDRAPATYEQYF. CDR3 bases: TGTGCCAGCAGCGTATTGGGGGGGGACAGGGCCCCGGCCACCTACGAGCAGTACTTC.

Here the CDR3 DNA reads TGTGCCTGGAGCCTTTTTAGCGGGGGGCTAGACGAGCAGTACTTC. Its protein is CAWSLFSGGLDEQYF. The V and J genes are TRBV30 and TRBJ2-7; 10 bases line up with TRBD2. The germline V gene encodes CDR1 GTSNPN and CDR2 SVGIG (reference sequence). V dropped 3 bases and J dropped 5; count of bases not matched to a gene: 10. The CDR3 length is 15 residues.

J is TRBJ1-5 and V is TRBV11-2; unclear D gene. The CDR3 has 11 residues. Germline V gene data show CDR1 as SGHAT and CDR2 as FQNNGV. Trimming removed 5 bases from V and 8 bases from J, with 7 bases in between. The CDR3 sequence: CASSPGEPQHF. The CDR3 nucleotides are TGTGCCAGCAGCCCCGGGGAGCCCCAGCATTTT.

The genes are TRBV7-2 and TRBJ2-5, with 8 bases fitting TRBD1. With 8 bases clipped from V and 5 bases from J, the junction kept 13 bases outside the gene matches. Germline CDR1 reads SGHTA; CDR2 reads FQGNSA. The CDR3 runs to 15 residues. CDR3 DNA sequence: TGTGCCAGCCTATCGAGCCCGACAGGGGCCGAGACCCAGTACTTC. Translated, it gives CASLSSPTGAETQYF.

The CDR3 region has the DNA TGCGCCAGCAGCACACTACAGGCTTACGAGCAGTACTTC. Residues: CASSTLQAYEQYF. The chain couples TRBV5-1 to TRBJ2-7; D is possibly TRBD1 (5 bases). Germline V gene data show CDR1 as SGHRS and CDR2 as YFSETQ. V lost 4 bases and J 4 bases, leaving 12 bases between the germline ends. The CDR3 loop spans 13 amino acids.

J is TRBJ1-1 and V is TRBV14, with D perhaps matching TRBD1 (6 bases). Trimming removed 3 bases from V and 5 bases from J, with 13 bases in between. The germline V gene has CDR1 SGHDN and CDR2 FVKESK. CDR3 length: 14 residues. CDR3 nucleotide sequence: TGTGCCAGCAGCCAGGTATTTCAGGGGACTGAAGCTTTCTTT. It yields the protein CASSQVFQGTEAFF.

The rearrangement links TRBV4-3 to TRBJ2-2, with no clear D. The germline gives CDR1 LGHNA, CDR2 YSLEER. The ends were cut back, 4 bases at V and 7 bases at J, with 10 bases in the middle. The CDR3 has 13 amino acids. CDR3 bases: TGCGCCAGCAGCCCCCCCGGTAGCGGGGAGCTGTTTTTT. Translating gives CASSPPGSGELFF.

The V and J genes are TRBV7-2 and TRBJ1-2, with a weak D call TRBD1 (5 bases). Germline loops: CDR1 SGHTA, CDR2 FQGNSA. The germline V and J ends were trimmed by 5 bases and 7 bases, with 11 bases remaining between them. The CDR3 is 12 residues long. The CDR3 DNA reads as TGTGCCAGCAGCCAAAACCAGGGTGGCTACACCTTC. Translating it yields CASSQNQGGYTF.